What follows are 6 T cell receptor beta chains derived from one specimen sequenced in a study of early T cells in non-severe SARS-CoV-2 infection. TCRdb recomputed calls from the 5' RACE reads with MiXCR, one row per CDR3 protein. The sample includes tens of thousands of distinct CDR3 sequences, roughly 7% of them seen just once. Sequenced input: whole blood. These receptor sequences come from an adult who was a healthcare worker with PCR-confirmed SARS-CoV-2 infection or an uninfected control (not recorded which).

This clonotype was seen repeatedly, ten times or more. CDR3 in DNA: TGTGCCAGCAGTTACGTATCTGGGCAGGGACCCTATGGCTACACCTTC. It translates to CASSYVSGQGPYGYTF. The V call is TRBV6-5, the J call TRBJ1-2; perhaps TRBD1 as D (5 bases). The germline gives CDR1 MNHEY, CDR2 SVGAGI. V shed 2 bases and J shed 4 bases, with 17 bases lying between them. CDR3 size: 16 residues.

This clonotype was observed many times. The chain uses TRBV12-3 or TRBV12-4 and TRBJ2-5, with 9 bases fitting TRBD1. The CDR3 consists of 15 residues. The trim removed 6 bases at V and 5 bases at J, leaving 10 bases unmatched. The CDR3 sequence is CASSLTGGIGETQYF. CDR3 DNA sequence: TGTGCCAGCAGCCTAACAGGGGGCATTGGGGAGACCCAGTACTTC.

This clonotype has more than one count but fewer than ten. The gene calls are TRBV7-9 and TRBJ2-3, with a tentative D call TRBD2 (5 bases). From germline, CDR1 is SEHNR and CDR2 FQNEAQ (reference sequence). Trimming removed 6 bases from V and 3 bases from J, with 19 bases in between. The CDR3 is 16 residues long. For the CDR3, the DNA is TGTGCCAGCAGACCATCGCCGGGGAAAGGTACAGATACGCAGTATTTT. Translated, it gives CASRPSPGKGTDTQYF. Full variable domain (outside the CDR3, taken from reference TRBV7-9 and TRBJ2-3): DTGVSQNPRHKITKRGQNVTFRCDPISEHNRLYWYRQTLGQGPEFLTYFQNEAQLEKSRLLSDRFSAERPKGSFSTLEIQRTEQGDSAMYLCASRPSPGKGTDTQYFGPGTRLTVL.

A word on this clonotype: This sequence may be a read error, since a much larger clone differs from it by one base. The CDR3 end shows no conserved phenylalanine or tryptophan, and so a read error is likely. The chain links TRBV7-2 to TRBJ2-3; 8 bases map to TRBD1. In germline, CDR1 is SGHTA, CDR2 FQGNSA. Trimming took 4 bases from V and 0 from J; bases not matched to a gene: 18. This CDR3 spans 20 amino acids. The CDR3: CASSSLTGEVEGYSTDTQYL. CDR3 coding DNA: TGTGCCAGCAGCTCCCTGACAGGGGAAGTGGAGGGGTATAGCACAGATACGCAGTATTTA.

In this sample, this clonotype turned up a few times. This chain joins TRBV2 and TRBJ2-2; D gene ambiguous. CDR1 is SNHLY, CDR2 FYNNEI, per germline. V gave up 6 bases and J gave up 5 bases, with 4 bases separating them. This CDR3 has 11 amino acids. CDR3 in amino acids: CASRETGELFF. CDR3 DNA sequence: TGTGCCAGCAGGGAGACCGGGGAGCTGTTTTTT.

The chain uses TRBV20-1 and TRBJ2-6, with 8 bases matching TRBD1. Germline CDR1 is DFQATT and CDR2 is SNEGSKA (reference sequence). J was trimmed by 2 bases and V by 3 bases; bases with no gene match: 9. CDR3 length: 17 amino acids. DNA for the CDR3: TGCAGTGCTAGCCGGACAGGGACCTCACCTGGGGCCAACGTCCTGACTTTC. This encodes CSASRTGTSPGANVLTF.